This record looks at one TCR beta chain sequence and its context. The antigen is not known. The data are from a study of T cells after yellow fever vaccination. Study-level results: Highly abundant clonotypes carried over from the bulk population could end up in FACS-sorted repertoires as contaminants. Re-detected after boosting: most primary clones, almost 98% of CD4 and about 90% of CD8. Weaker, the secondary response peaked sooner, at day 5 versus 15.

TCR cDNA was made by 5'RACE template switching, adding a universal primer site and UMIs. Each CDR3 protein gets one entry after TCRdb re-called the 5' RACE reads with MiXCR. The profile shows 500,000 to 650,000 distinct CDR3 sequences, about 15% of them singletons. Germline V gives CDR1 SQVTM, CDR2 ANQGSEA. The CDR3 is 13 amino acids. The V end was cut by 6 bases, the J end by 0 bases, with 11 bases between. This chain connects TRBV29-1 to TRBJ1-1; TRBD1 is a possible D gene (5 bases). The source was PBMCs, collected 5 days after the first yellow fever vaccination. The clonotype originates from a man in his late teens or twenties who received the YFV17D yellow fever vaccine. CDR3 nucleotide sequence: TGCAGCGTCTCGACAGAACTGAACACTGAAGCTTTCTTT. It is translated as CSVSTELNTEAFF.